A single sample is the source of the 9 T cell receptor beta chains below, sequenced in a study of naive and memory T cell subsets. Both TRBC1 and TRBC2 were covered by a beta constant-region primer of two equimolar oligonucleotides. TCRdb re-called the UMI-ligation and nested PCR reads with MiXCR, one entry per CDR3 protein. The table has tens of thousands of distinct CDR3 sequences, roughly 13% seen once. Sequencing was carried out using central memory CD4+ T cells from blood. These receptors all stem from a human donor in good health.

This clonotype was recorded many times. The chain has TRBV20-1 and TRBJ2-7, with 14 bases aligning to TRBD2. The length of the CDR3 is 16 residues. V gave up 6 bases and J gave up 5 bases; unmatched junction bases: 12. Germline assignment: CDR1 DFQATT and CDR2 SNEGSKA (reference sequence). The CDR3 protein is CSAPKGLAGESHEQYF. In DNA form, the CDR3 reads TGCAGTGCCCCAAAGGGACTAGCGGGAGAGTCCCACGAGCAGTACTTC.

This chain connects TRBV7-6 to TRBJ2-1; 7 bases are shared with TRBD2. Unmatched junction bases numbered 4, after V lost 2 bases and J lost 0 bases. In germline, CDR1 is SGHVS, CDR2 FNYEAQ. The CDR3 length is 16 residues. CDR3 protein: CASSLPLADSYNEQFF. For the CDR3, the DNA is TGTGCCAGCAGCTTACCGCTAGCGGACTCCTACAATGAGCAGTTCTTC.

This clonotype was found a few times. The J gene is TRBJ1-1, the V gene TRBV30, with D unclear. CDR1 GTSNPN and CDR2 SVGIG come from the germline V gene (reference sequence). The V and J ends lost 4 bases and 1 base respectively, with 7 bases between them. The CDR3 contains 12 residues. The CDR3 region has the DNA TGTGCCTGGACCCCAGCGAACACTGAAGCTTTCTTT. Protein: CAWTPANTEAFF. The full variable domain, rest sourced from reference TRBV30 and TRBJ1-1, is SQTIHQWPATLVQPVGSPLSLECTVEGTSNPNLYWYRQAAGRGLQLLFYSVGIGQISSEVPQNLSASRPQDRQFILSSKKLLLSDSGFYLCAWTPANTEAFFGQGTRLTVV.

This clonotype was counted at least ten times. The rearrangement uses TRBV24-1 and TRBJ2-1, with D possibly being TRBD2 (6 bases). The CDR3 is 15 amino acids. Germline lookup yields CDR1 KGHDR and CDR2 SFDVKD. V lost 6 bases, J lost 7 bases, and 18 bases lay in between. This chain's CDR3 is CATSSPLAGPNEQFF. The DNA for the CDR3 is TGTGCCACCAGTTCGCCCCTGGCGGGACCGAATGAGCAGTTCTTC.

This clonotype was detected only a few times. V is TRBV6-5 and J is TRBJ2-5; D remains unclear. V dropped 6 bases and J dropped 5 bases, with 13 bases sitting between them. This CDR3 comprises 13 residues. Germline loops: CDR1 MNHEY, CDR2 SVGAGI. In DNA, the CDR3 is TGTGCCAGCAGGGATTGGAATGGGGAGACCCAGTACTTC. As protein: CASRDWNGETQYF.

This clonotype was seen more than once but under ten times. For the CDR3, the DNA is TGTGCCATCAGTGGGGCGGAACTAGCGGGATATTTTGAGCAGTTCTTC. This gives the protein CAISGAELAGYFEQFF. V gene TRBV10-3 combines with J gene TRBJ2-1, with 10 bases aligning to TRBD2. V lost 4 bases to trimming and J lost 9 bases; unmatched junction nucleotides: 12. CDR3 length: 16 amino acids. Germline lookup yields CDR1 ENHRY and CDR2 SYGVKD.

This clonotype appeared a few times. The chain is built from TRBV7-2 and TRBJ2-3; weak D call: TRBD2 (7 bases). V lost 5 bases and J 0 bases, leaving 18 bases between the germline ends. Germline values: CDR1 SGHTA, CDR2 FQGNSA. The CDR3 is 17 residues long. The DNA for the CDR3 is TGTGCCAGCAGCCAAGGGGGAGGGCGGGGTAGCACAGATACGCAGTATTTT. This translates into CASSQGGGRGSTDTQYF.

V gene TRBV20-1 combines with J gene TRBJ2-2; possibly TRBD2 for D (6 bases). The CDR3 is made up of 15 amino acids. The germline V gene encodes CDR1 DFQATT and CDR2 SNEGSKA (reference sequence). Trimming stripped 1 base from V and 0 bases from J, with 9 bases between. The CDR3 coding sequence is TGCAGTGCTAGAGGGGCGGGATCGAACACCGGGGAGCTGTTTTTT. This translates into CSARGAGSNTGELFF.

The chain recombines TRBV3-1 with TRBJ1-2, with a possible D match to TRBD1 (6 bases). CDR1 and CDR2 from the germline V gene are LGHDT and YNNKEL (reference sequence). Trimming stripped 1 base from V and 6 bases from J, with 6 bases between. The CDR3 is 12 residues long. The CDR3, as DNA: TGTGCCAGCAGCCAAGGGACAGATGGCTACACCTTC. Translating gives CASSQGTDGYTF. The whole variable domain, remainder taken from reference TRBV3-1 and TRBJ1-2, is DTAVSQTPKYLVTQMGNDKSIKCEQNLGHDTMYWYKQDSKKFLKIMFSYNNKELIINETVPNRFSPKSPDKAHLNLHINSLELGDSAVYFCASSQGTDGYTFGSGTRLTVV.